Here is one TCR beta chain with its context. Here immunoSEQ multiplex PCR was the method, and the copy in TCRdb shows in-frame clones only, minus some. The top ten clones hold more than 1% of a sample with nearly 55,000 clones, roughly four fifths of them seen once. This sample was included in a study of OX40 agonist ivuxolimab in advanced cancers. The CDR3 sequence is 14 residues long. Germline V gene sequence: CDR1 SGHVS, CDR2 FNYEAQ. Trimming removed 0 bases at V and 3 bases at J, with 5 bases between. The clonotype comes from an adult with an advanced solid tumor such as melanoma, head and neck, liver or kidney cancer. Here the sequenced sample was CD4+ or CD8+ T cells sorted from blood, taken in a trial of the OX40 agonist ivuxolimab. The chain has TRBV7-6 and TRBJ2-2; D may correspond to TRBD1 or TRBD2 (5 bases each). The CDR3 spells CASSLAGDTGELFF. Here the CDR3 DNA reads TGTGCCAGCAGCTTAGCGGGGGACACCGGGGAGCTGTTTTTT. The whole variable domain, remainder taken from reference TRBV7-6 and TRBJ2-2, is GAGVSQSPRYKVTKRGQDVALRCDPISGHVSLYWYRQALGQGPEFLTYFNYEAQQDKSGLPNDRFSAERPEGSISTLTIQRTEQRDSAMYRCASSLAGDTGELFFGEGSRLTVL.